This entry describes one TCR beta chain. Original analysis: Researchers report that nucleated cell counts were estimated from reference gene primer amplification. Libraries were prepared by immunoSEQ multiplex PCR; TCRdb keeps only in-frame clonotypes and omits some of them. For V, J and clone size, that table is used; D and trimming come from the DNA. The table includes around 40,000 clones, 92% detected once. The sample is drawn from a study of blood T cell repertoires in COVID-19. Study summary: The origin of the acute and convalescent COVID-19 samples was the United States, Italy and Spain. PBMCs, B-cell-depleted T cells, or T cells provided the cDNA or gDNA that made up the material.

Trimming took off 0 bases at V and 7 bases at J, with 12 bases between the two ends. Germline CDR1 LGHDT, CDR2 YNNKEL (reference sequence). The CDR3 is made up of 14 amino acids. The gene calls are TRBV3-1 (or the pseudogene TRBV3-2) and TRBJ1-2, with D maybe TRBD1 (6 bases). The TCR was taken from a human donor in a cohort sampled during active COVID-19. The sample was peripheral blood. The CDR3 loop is CASSQEQGRGGYTF. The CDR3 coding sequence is TGTGCCAGCAGCCAAGAACAGGGTAGGGGTGGCTACACCTTC.